A single sample is the source of the 4 T cell receptor beta chains below, sequenced in a study of shared clonotypes between healthy human individuals. Sequenced by immunoSEQ multiplex PCR; TCRdb stores in-frame clones only, minus some. This table has around 1.4 million clones, about 98.5% appearing once. The sequenced sample was naive CD4+ T cells sorted from blood. Noted subset: CD45RA+ positively selected. These receptors were taken from a man in his thirties or forties in good health.

J is TRBJ2-4 and V is TRBV18; D is ambiguous. Looked up from germline, CDR1 is KGHSH and CDR2 is LQKENI. This CDR3 is 14 amino acids long. V lost 3 bases and J lost 4, with 10 bases in between. The CDR3 coding sequence is TGTGCCAGCTCACCGCTCAGGTCAAAAAACATTCAGTACTTC. Its translation is CASSPLRSKNIQYF. The variable domain in full, with the rest retrieved from reference TRBV18 and TRBJ2-4, is NAGVMQNPRHLVRRRGQEARLRCSPMKGHSHVYWYRQLPEEGLKFMVYLQKENIIDESGMPKERFSAEFPKEGPSILRIQQVVRGDSAAYFCASSPLRSKNIQYFGAGTRLSVL.

This chain connects TRBV29-1 to TRBJ2-7; 9 positions match TRBD2. V dropped 4 bases and J dropped 4; count of bases not matched to a gene: 8. Germline V gene lookup returns CDR1 SQVTM and CDR2 ANQGSEA. The CDR3 runs to 14 residues. CDR3 bases: TGCAGCGTTGCCCTTAGCGGGAGTATGTACGAGCAGTACTTC. It specifies CSVALSGSMYEQYF.

This clone was detected once. The V and J genes are TRBV5-5 and TRBJ2-5; no clear D. Germline lookup yields CDR1 SGHKS and CDR2 YYEKEE (reference sequence). CDR3 size: 12 residues. V dropped 1 base and J dropped 7 bases, with 8 bases sitting between them. CDR3 DNA: TGTGCCAGCAGCTTGCTGGAAGGGACCCAGTACTTC. Translating gives CASSLLEGTQYF.

The chain joins TRBV5-1 to TRBJ1-4; D possibly corresponds to TRBD1 (5 bases). Trimming pared 4 bases from V and 4 bases from J, leaving 23 bases between. The CDR3 is 18 residues long. Germline values: CDR1 SGHRS, CDR2 YFSETQ. The CDR3 loop is CASSPNRDRGLVNEKLFF. In DNA form, the CDR3 reads TGCGCCAGCAGCCCTAACCGGGACCGAGGTCTTGTTAATGAAAAACTGTTTTTT.